This entry describes one T cell receptor beta chain. Antigen: not known. V shed 5 bases, J shed 4 bases, and the junction held 6 bases outside the gene matches. Looked up from germline, CDR1 is SGHNT and CDR2 is YENEEA. The CDR3 is 15 residues long. PCR amplification relied on 60 Vbeta primers (plus 13 Jbeta primers). Using immunoSEQ multiplex PCR, the repertoire was profiled, and TCRdb retains in-frame clones only, with some absent. The sample features more than 40,000 clones, with 2.1% in its top ten. The data derive from a study of cytomegalovirus exposure and HLA in healthy donors. Study results and limitations: Later analysis showed TCR association rates varying by HLA locus, highest for DRB1 and lowest for HLA-C.

Material for sequencing was PBMCs. The sequence came from a woman aged 35 to 49 in good health and CMV-seronegative. This chain links TRBV11-3 with TRBJ2-2, with TRBD1 identical over 8 bases. CDR3 residues: CASSPTGGVTGELFF. The CDR3 DNA reads as TGTGCCAGCAGCCCAACAGGGGGAGTCACCGGGGAGCTGTTTTTT.